A selection of T cell receptor beta chains follows, all from one sample in a study of blood T cell repertoires in COVID-19. TCRdb's copy holds only in-frame clones and misses some; the assay was immunoSEQ multiplex PCR. Seen here are a few hundred thousand clones, about 90% observed once, and the top ten hold approximately 1.1%. The sequencing input was PBMCs or T cells enriched from blood (not recorded which). The receptors shown here come from a man aged 25 to 40 who had recovered from COVID-19. The CDR3 runs from the conserved cysteine through the conserved F or W.

>TRBJ2-5|TRBV4-1
CASSPTGVETQYF
>TRBJ1-2|TRBV6-5
CASSYVQGGYGYTF
>TRBJ2-7|TRBV7-9
CASSSAGQGTYEQYF
>TRBJ1-2|TRBV11-2
CASSLERQDGYTF
>TRBJ2-7|TRBV19
CASSRQGAYEQYF
>TRBJ1-1|TRBV29-1
CSGRDKRLNTEAFF
>TRBJ1-3|TRBV5-1
CASSLDGIPRLAGNTIYF
>TRBJ1-1|TRBV29-1
CSVGGFTEAFF
>TRBJ1-2|TRBV7-2
CASSLGLRFGGTADYGYTF
>TRBJ1-1|TRBV5-4
CASSLTGQVTEAFF